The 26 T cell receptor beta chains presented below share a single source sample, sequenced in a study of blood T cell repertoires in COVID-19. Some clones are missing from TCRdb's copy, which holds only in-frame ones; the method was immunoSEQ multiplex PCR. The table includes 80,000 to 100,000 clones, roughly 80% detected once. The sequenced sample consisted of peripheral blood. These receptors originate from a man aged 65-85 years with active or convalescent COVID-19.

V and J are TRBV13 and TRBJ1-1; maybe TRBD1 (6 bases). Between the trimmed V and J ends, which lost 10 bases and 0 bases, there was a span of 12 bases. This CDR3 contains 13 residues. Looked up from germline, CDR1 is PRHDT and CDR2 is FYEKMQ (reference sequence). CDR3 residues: CAIAQGVNTEAFF. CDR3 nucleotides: TGTGCCATCGCACAGGGAGTGAACACTGAAGCTTTCTTT.

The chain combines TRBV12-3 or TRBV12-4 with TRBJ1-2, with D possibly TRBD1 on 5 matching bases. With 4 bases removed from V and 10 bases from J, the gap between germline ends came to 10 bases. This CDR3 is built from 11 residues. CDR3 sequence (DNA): TGTGCCAGCAGTTCCAACAGGCCCTACACCTTC. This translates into CASSSNRPYTF.

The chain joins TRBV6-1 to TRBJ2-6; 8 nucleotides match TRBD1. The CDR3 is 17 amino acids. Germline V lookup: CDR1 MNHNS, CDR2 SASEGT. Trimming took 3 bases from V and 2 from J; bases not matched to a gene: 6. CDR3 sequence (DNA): TGTGCCAGCAGTGAGACAGGGGTGGACCCTGGGGCCAACGTCCTGACTTTC. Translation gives CASSETGVDPGANVLTF.

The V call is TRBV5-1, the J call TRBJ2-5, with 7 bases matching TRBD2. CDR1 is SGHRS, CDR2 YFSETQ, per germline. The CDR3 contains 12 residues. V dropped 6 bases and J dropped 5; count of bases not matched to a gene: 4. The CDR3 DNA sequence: TGCGCCAGCAAGGTTAGCGGGGAGACCCAGTACTTC. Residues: CASKVSGETQYF.

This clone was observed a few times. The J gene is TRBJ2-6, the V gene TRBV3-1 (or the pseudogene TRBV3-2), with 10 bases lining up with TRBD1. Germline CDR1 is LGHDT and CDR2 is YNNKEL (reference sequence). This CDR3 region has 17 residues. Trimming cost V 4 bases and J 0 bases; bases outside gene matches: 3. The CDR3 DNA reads TGTGCCAGCAGCCCCCGGACAGGGGGCTCTGGGGCCAACGTCCTGACTTTC. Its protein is CASSPRTGGSGANVLTF.

The CDR3 region has the DNA TGTGCCACCAGTGAGGGACAGGGGGCGACCGGCTACACCTTC. Translated, it gives CATSEGQGATGYTF. The gene calls are TRBV24-1 and TRBJ1-2; 12 positions agree with TRBD1. There are 14 residues in the CDR3. Germline CDR1 KGHDR, CDR2 SFDVKD. J lost 8 bases, V lost 4 bases, and 4 bases had no gene match.

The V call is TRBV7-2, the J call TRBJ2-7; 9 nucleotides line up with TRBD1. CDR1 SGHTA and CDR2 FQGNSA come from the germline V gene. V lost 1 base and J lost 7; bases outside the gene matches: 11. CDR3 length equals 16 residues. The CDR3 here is CASSLVAATGGGEQYF. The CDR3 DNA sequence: TGTGCCAGCAGCTTAGTCGCCGCGACAGGGGGAGGGGAGCAGTACTTC.

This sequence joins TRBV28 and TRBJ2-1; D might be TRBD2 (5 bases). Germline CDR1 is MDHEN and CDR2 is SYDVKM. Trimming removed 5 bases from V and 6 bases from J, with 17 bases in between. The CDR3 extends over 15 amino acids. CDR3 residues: CASSPLPGLGNEQFF. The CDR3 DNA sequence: TGTGCCAGCAGTCCACTACCAGGACTGGGCAATGAGCAGTTCTTC.

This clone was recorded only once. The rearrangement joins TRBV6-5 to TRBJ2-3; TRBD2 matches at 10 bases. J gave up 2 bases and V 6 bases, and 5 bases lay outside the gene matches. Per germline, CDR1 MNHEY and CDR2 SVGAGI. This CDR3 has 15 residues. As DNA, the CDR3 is TGTGCCAGCAGGGCGGGACTAGCGTCCACAGATACGCAGTATTTT. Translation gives CASRAGLASTDTQYF.

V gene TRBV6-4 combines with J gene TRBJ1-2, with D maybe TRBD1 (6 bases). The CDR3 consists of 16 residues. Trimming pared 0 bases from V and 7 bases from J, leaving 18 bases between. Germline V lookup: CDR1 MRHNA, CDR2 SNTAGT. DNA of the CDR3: TGTGCCAGCAGTGACTCGATATCGGGGGGCACCAGTGGCTACACCTTC. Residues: CASSDSISGGTSGYTF.

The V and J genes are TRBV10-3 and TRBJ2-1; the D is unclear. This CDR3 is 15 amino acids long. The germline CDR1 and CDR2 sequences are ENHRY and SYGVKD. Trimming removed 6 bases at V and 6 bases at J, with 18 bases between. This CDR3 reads CAISGVEPILNEQFF. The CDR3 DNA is TGTGCCATCAGCGGAGTGGAACCTATCCTCAATGAGCAGTTCTTC.

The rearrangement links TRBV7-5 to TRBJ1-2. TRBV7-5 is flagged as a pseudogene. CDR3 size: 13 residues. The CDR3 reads CARSHPGLYGYTF. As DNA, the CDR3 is TGTGCCAGAAGCCATCCGGGATTATATGGCTACACCTTC.

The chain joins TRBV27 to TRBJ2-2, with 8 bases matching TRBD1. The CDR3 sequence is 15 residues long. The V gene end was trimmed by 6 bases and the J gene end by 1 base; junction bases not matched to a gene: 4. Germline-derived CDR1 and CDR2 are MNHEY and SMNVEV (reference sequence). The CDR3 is CASRDRGLNTGELFF. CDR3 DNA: TGTGCCAGCAGAGACAGGGGCCTGAACACCGGGGAGCTGTTTTTT.

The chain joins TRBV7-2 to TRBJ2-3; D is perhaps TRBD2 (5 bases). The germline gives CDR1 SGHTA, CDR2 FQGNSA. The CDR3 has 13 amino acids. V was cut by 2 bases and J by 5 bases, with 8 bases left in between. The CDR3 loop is CASSLRGRDTQYF. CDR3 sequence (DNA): TGTGCCAGCAGCTTACGAGGGCGAGATACGCAGTATTTT.

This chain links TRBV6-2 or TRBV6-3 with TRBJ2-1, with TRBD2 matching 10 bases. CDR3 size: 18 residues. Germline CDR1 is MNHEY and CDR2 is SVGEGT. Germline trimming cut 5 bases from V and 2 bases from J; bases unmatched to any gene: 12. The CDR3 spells CASSRGPAGGAPYNEQFF. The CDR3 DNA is TGTGCCAGCAGTAGGGGCCCAGCGGGGGGGGCACCCTACAATGAGCAGTTCTTC.

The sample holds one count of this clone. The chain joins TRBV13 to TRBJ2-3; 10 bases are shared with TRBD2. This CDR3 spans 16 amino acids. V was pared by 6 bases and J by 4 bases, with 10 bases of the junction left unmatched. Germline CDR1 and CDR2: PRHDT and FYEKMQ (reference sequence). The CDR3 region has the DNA TGTGCCAGCAGTCCCCCAGCGGGGGGGCTAGCAGATACGCAGTATTTT. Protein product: CASSPPAGGLADTQYF.

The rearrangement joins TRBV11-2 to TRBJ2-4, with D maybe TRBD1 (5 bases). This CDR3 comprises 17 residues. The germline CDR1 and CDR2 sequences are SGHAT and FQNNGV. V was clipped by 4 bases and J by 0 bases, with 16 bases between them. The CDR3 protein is CASSSGRSRIAKNIQYF. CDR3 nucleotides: TGTGCCAGCAGCTCAGGGCGGAGTAGGATAGCCAAAAACATTCAGTACTTC. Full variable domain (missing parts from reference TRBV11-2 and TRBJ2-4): EAGVAQSPRYKIIEKRQSVAFWCNPISGHATLYWYQQILGQGPKLLIQFQNNGVVDDSQLPKDRFSAERLKGVDSTLKIQPAKLEDSAVYLCASSSGRSRIAKNIQYFGAGTRLSVL.

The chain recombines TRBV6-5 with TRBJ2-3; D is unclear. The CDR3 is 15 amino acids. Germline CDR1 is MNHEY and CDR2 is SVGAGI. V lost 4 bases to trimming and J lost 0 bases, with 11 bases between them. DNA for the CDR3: TGTGCCAGCAGTTTCACAACCTTTAGCACAGATACGCAGTATTTT. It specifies CASSFTTFSTDTQYF.

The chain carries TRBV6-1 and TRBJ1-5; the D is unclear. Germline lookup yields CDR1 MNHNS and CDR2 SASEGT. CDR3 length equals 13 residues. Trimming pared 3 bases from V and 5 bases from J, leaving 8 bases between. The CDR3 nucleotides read TGTGCCAGCAGTGACGTTACACATCAGCCCCAGCATTTT. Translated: CASSDVTHQPQHF.

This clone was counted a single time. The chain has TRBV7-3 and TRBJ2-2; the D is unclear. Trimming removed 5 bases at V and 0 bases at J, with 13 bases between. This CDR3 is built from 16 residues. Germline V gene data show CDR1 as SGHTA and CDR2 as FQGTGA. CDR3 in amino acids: CASSPDLSTNTGELFF. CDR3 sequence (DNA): TGTGCCAGCAGCCCAGACTTATCTACGAACACCGGGGAGCTGTTTTTT.

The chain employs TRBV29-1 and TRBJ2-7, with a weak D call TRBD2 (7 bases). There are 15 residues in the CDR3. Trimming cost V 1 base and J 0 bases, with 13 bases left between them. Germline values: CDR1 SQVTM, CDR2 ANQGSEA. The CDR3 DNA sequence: TGCAGCGTTGAAGGCCGGGGGGCTAGCTCCTACGAGCAGTACTTC. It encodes CSVEGRGASSYEQYF.

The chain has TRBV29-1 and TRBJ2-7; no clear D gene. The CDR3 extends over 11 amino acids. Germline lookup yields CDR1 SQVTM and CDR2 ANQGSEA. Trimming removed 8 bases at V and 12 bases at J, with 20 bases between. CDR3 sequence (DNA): TGCAGCCTCAACTACCCGTACTTAGGGTACTTC. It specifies CSLNYPYLGYF.

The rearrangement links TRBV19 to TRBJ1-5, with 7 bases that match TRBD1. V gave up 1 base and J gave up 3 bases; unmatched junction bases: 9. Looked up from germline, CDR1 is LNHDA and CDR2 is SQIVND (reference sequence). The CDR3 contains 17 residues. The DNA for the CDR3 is TGTGCCAGTAGTATAGTAGTGGGGGGACAGAACAATCAGCCCCAGCATTTT. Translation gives CASSIVVGGQNNQPQHF.

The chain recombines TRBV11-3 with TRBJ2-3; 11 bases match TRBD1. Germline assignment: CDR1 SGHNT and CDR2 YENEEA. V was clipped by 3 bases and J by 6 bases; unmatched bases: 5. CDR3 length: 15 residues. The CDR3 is CASSFGQGASDTQYF. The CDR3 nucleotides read TGTGCCAGCAGCTTCGGACAGGGGGCATCGGATACGCAGTATTTT.

CDR3 sequence (DNA): TGCGCCAGCAGCTTGGAGGAGCTAGCGGGGAGCAATGAGCAGTTCTTC. This gives the protein CASSLEELAGSNEQFF. This chain uses TRBV5-1 with TRBJ2-1, with 9 bases lining up with TRBD2. Germline CDR1 is SGHRS and CDR2 is YFSETQ. The V segment lost 0 bases and the J segment 6 bases; nucleotides outside the gene matches: 7. This CDR3 has 16 residues. Looking up the rest from reference TRBV5-1 and TRBJ2-1 gives the full variable domain: KAGVTQTPRYLIKTRGQQVTLSCSPISGHRSVSWYQQTPGQGLQFLFEYFSETQRNKGNFPGRFSGRQFSNSRSEMNVSTLELGDSALYLCASSLEELAGSNEQFFGPGTRLTVL.

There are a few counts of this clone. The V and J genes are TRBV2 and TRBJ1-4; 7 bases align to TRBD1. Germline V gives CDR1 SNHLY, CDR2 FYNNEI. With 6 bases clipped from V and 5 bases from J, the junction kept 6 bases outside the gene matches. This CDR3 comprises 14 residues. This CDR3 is CASSEDRSNEKLFF. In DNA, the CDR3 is TGTGCCAGCAGCGAGGACAGGTCCAATGAAAAACTGTTTTTT.